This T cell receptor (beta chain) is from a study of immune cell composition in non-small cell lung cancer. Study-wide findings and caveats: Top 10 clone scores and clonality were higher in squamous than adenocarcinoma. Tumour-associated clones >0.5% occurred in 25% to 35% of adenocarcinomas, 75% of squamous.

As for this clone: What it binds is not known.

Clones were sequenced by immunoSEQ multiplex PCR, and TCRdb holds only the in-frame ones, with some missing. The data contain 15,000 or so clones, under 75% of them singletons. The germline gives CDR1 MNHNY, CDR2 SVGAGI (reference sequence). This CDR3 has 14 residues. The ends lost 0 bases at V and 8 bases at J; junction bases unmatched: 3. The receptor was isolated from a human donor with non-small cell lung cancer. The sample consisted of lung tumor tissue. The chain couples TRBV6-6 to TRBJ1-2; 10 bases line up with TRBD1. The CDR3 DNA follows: TGTGCCAGCAGTTACTCGGGACAGGGGAGAGGCTACACCTTC. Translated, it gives CASSYSGQGRGYTF.